This is a list of T cell receptor beta chains from one sample in a study of blood T cell repertoires in COVID-19. Sequencing was performed with immunoSEQ multiplex PCR; in TCRdb, only in-frame clones are kept and a portion is missing. Of under 200,000 clones in the sample, about nine tenths are singletons; the top ten hold approximately 0.8%. Sequenced material: PBMCs or T cells enriched from blood (not recorded which). These receptors originate from a woman younger than 30 who had recovered from COVID-19. The CDR3 runs from the conserved cysteine through the conserved F or W. D genes are given only for firm matches. Rows give clone size only sometimes, using once, few, many, or a class for an expanded clone.

NA,TRBV7-6,NA,TRBJ1-6,CASSSRQNSPLHF,TGTGCCAGCAGCTCCCGACAGAATTCACCCCTCCACTTT
NA,TRBV19,TRBD2,TRBJ2-3,CASARIGTSGRGSLTDTQYF,TGTGCCAGTGCCCGCATTGGGACTAGCGGGAGGGGGTCTCTCACAGATACGCAGTATTTT
NA,TRBV30,NA,TRBJ1-1,CAWSLLSNTEAFF,TGTGCCTGGAGTTTATTATCCAACACTGAAGCTTTCTTT
NA,TRBV4-3,NA,TRBJ2-7,CASSQGGPGSEQYF,TGCGCCAGCAGCCAAGGAGGGCCTGGGAGCGAGCAGTACTTC
NA,TRBV6-5,NA,TRBJ1-4,CASSTEGGANEKLFF,TGTGCCAGCAGTACGGAGGGTGGGGCTAATGAAAAACTGTTTTTT
once,TRBV3-1/TRBV3-2,TRBD1,TRBJ1-1,CASSAGTDEAFF,TGTGCCAGCAGCGCCGGGACAGATGAAGCTTTCTTT
NA,TRBV24-1,NA,TRBJ2-6,CATRGFAIFPGANVLTF,TGTGCCACCCGAGGGTTCGCGATTTTTCCTGGGGCCAACGTCCTGACTTTC
once,TRBV7-8,NA,TRBJ2-1,CASSPLLTPGSLPYNEQFF,TGTGCCAGCAGCCCACTCTTAACACCCGGGAGCCTCCCCTACAATGAGCAGTTCTTC
NA,TRBV11-2,NA,TRBJ2-7,CASSQGIYEQYF,TGTGCCAGCAGTCAGGGGATCTACGAGCAGTACTTC
NA,TRBV28,NA,TRBJ1-6,CASSFQGDSPLHF,TGTGCCAGCAGTTTCCAGGGTGATTCACCCCTCCACTTT
NA,TRBV27,NA,TRBJ2-3,CASSPRWPLRGTDTQYF,TGTGCCAGCAGTCCCCGATGGCCGCTCCGTGGCACAGATACGCAGTATTTT
NA,TRBV27,TRBD1,TRBJ2-7,CASTFGTGGSYEQYF,TGTGCCAGTACATTTGGGACAGGGGGCTCCTACGAGCAGTACTTC
once,TRBV9,TRBD1,TRBJ2-1,CASSVGGTGVPGEQFF,TGTGCCAGCAGCGTAGGGGGGACAGGGGTCCCCGGTGAGCAGTTCTTC
NA,TRBV3-1/TRBV3-2,NA,TRBJ2-7,CASSPGGDEQYF,TGTGCCAGCAGTCCCGGAGGGGACGAGCAGTACTTC
NA,TRBV9,TRBD2,TRBJ2-2,CASSVTSGVGGELFF,TGTGCCAGCAGCGTGACTAGCGGAGTTGGCGGGGAGCTGTTTTTT
NA,TRBV28,TRBD2,TRBJ2-7,CASSPPETSGRGSYEQYF,TGTGCCAGCAGTCCCCCCGAGACTAGCGGGAGGGGATCCTACGAGCAGTACTTC
NA,TRBV11-2,NA,TRBJ2-3,CASSLVEGRYF,TGTGCCAGCAGCTTAGTTGAGGGCAGGTATTTT
NA,TRBV2,TRBD1,TRBJ2-7,CASTEGTGSYEQYF,TGTGCCAGCACTGAGGGGACAGGGTCCTACGAGCAGTACTTC
NA,TRBV20-1,TRBD1,TRBJ2-1,CSASRPGGSYNEQFF,TGCAGTGCTAGTCGCCCAGGGGGCTCCTACAATGAGCAGTTCTTC
NA,TRBV6-5,NA,TRBJ2-7,CASSYSLPGQFEQYF,TGTGCCAGCAGTTACTCGCTACCCGGACAGTTCGAGCAGTACTTC
NA,TRBV9,NA,TRBJ2-7,CASSVAGADYEQYF,TGTGCCAGCAGCGTAGCAGGGGCGGACTACGAGCAGTACTTC
few,TRBV3-1/TRBV3-2,TRBD2,TRBJ2-6,CASSPGRASSGANVLTF,TGTGCCAGCAGTCCCGGGAGGGCGAGCTCTGGGGCCAACGTCCTGACTTTC
NA,TRBV3-1/TRBV3-2,TRBD2,TRBJ2-1,CASSHPDSGRLSSYNEQFF,TGTGCCAGCAGCCACCCGGATAGCGGGAGATTGAGCTCCTACAATGAGCAGTTCTTC
NA,TRBV28,NA,TRBJ2-7,CASSHLDRRSYEQYF,TGTGCCAGCAGTCACCTCGACAGGCGAAGCTACGAGCAGTACTTC
NA,TRBV19,TRBD1,TRBJ1-2,CASSNLPGDSFFYGYTF,TGTGCCAGTAGTAACCTCCCGGGGGACAGCTTTTTCTATGGCTACACCTTC
once,TRBV18,TRBD2,TRBJ2-5,CASSPGGGETQYF,TGTGCCAGCTCACCAGGGGGGGGAGAGACCCAGTACTTC
once,TRBV11-2,NA,TRBJ1-6,CASSLGRGSPLHF,TGTGCCAGCAGCTTAGGGAGGGGATCACCCCTCCACTTT
NA,TRBV11-3,TRBD1,TRBJ1-4,CASSLIGQGLGYEKLFF,TGTGCCAGCAGCTTAATAGGACAGGGTTTGGGGTATGAAAAACTGTTTTTT
NA,TRBV5-6,NA,TRBJ2-5,CASSSTHRATQYF,TGTGCCAGCAGCTCCACCCACCGAGCGACCCAGTACTTC
NA,TRBV19,NA,TRBJ2-5,CASTGEQGGIETQYF,TGTGCCAGTACGGGCGAGCAGGGAGGTATAGAGACCCAGTACTTC
NA,TRBV9,NA,TRBJ1-4,CASSVGIQEGEKLFF,TGTGCCAGCAGCGTAGGCATCCAAGAGGGTGAAAAACTGTTTTTT
NA,TRBV29-1,NA,TRBJ2-1,CSVEFVYNEQFF,TGCAGCGTTGAATTTGTATACAATGAGCAGTTCTTC
NA,TRBV2,TRBD1,TRBJ1-5,CASGVTGRNQPQHF,TGTGCCAGCGGGGTGACAGGGAGAAATCAGCCCCAGCATTTT
NA,TRBV19,TRBD2,TRBJ2-1,CASNGGRAFNEQFF,TGTGCCAGTAATGGCGGGAGGGCCTTCAATGAGCAGTTCTTC
NA,TRBV7-2,TRBD2,TRBJ2-1,CASSYSGSVNEQFF,TGTGCCAGCAGCTATAGCGGGAGTGTCAATGAGCAGTTCTTC
NA,TRBV9,NA,TRBJ2-1,CASSVAGGGNNEQFF,TGTGCCAGCAGCGTCGCAGGGGGAGGAAACAATGAGCAGTTCTTC
NA,TRBV9,TRBD2,TRBJ2-3,CASSAVAGGLEDTQYF,TGTGCCAGCAGCGCCGTAGCGGGAGGGCTTGAAGATACGCAGTATTTT
NA,TRBV7-9,NA,TRBJ2-3,CASSSPASRRTDTQYF,TGTGCCAGCAGCTCCCCCGCTAGCCGACGCACAGATACGCAGTATTTT
NA,TRBV18,TRBD2,TRBJ2-7,CASSAGTSGSSEQYF,TGTGCCAGCTCGGCGGGGACTAGCGGGAGCTCCGAGCAGTACTTC
NA,TRBV15,NA,TRBJ1-1,CATSSEQGYTEAFF,TGTGCCACCAGCAGCGAACAGGGTTACACTGAAGCTTTCTTT
NA,TRBV6-4,TRBD2,TRBJ2-3,CASSALAGDTDTQYF,TGTGCCAGCAGTGCCCTAGCGGGAGACACAGATACGCAGTATTTT
few,TRBV19,NA,TRBJ1-4,CASSRGINEKLFF,TGTGCCAGTAGCCGGGGTATAAATGAAAAACTGTTTTTT
NA,TRBV5-6,NA,TRBJ1-2,CASSLGASTIYGYTF,TGTGCCAGCAGCTTGGGGGCTTCGACTATATATGGCTACACCTTC
NA,TRBV7-9,TRBD2,TRBJ2-4,CASSSPRLAGRLAKNIQYF,TGTGCCAGCAGCTCCCCCCGGCTAGCGGGGCGTCTAGCCAAAAACATTCAGTACTTC
NA,TRBV19,NA,TRBJ1-6,CASSPRTFDSPLHF,TGTGCCAGTAGTCCGCGGACTTTCGATTCACCCCTCCACTTT
NA,TRBV21-1,NA,TRBJ2-7,CASSNGRGAREQYF,TGTGCCAGCAGCAATGGTCGGGGGGCTCGCGAGCAGTACTTC
NA,TRBV6-5,NA,TRBJ2-7,CASSSAGGLPEQYF,TGTGCCAGCAGCTCCGCCGGCGGTTTACCCGAGCAGTACTTC
NA,TRBV10-3,TRBD1,TRBJ2-2,CAIKTGTGNTGELFF,TGTGCCATCAAGACCGGGACAGGGAACACCGGGGAGCTGTTTTTT
few,TRBV30,TRBD2,TRBJ2-3,CAWSRGLAGVTDTQYF,TGTGCCTGGAGTAGGGGACTAGCGGGCGTCACAGATACGCAGTATTTT
few,TRBV29-1,NA,TRBJ1-5,CSVGGGRQPQHF,TGCAGCGTTGGGGGGGGACGGCAGCCCCAGCATTTT
NA,TRBV6-5,NA,TRBJ1-1,CASSWALMNTEAFF,TGTGCCAGCAGTTGGGCCCTTATGAACACTGAAGCTTTCTTT
NA,TRBV27,TRBD2,TRBJ2-2,CASTELERLAGVPGELFF,TGTGCCAGCACTGAACTAGAGAGGCTAGCGGGAGTTCCCGGGGAGCTGTTTTTT
NA,TRBV19,TRBD1,TRBJ2-4,CASSVRDSGRNIQYF,TGTGCCAGTAGTGTCCGGGACAGCGGTCGAAACATTCAGTACTTC
NA,TRBV7-9,NA,TRBJ1-4,CASSLVGVELSEKLFF,TGTGCCAGCAGCTTAGTAGGGGTGGAATTAAGTGAAAAACTGTTTTTT
NA,TRBV29-1,NA,TRBJ2-3,CSVVPGRGHGYF,TGCAGCGTTGTGCCGGGGAGGGGACATGGGTATTTT